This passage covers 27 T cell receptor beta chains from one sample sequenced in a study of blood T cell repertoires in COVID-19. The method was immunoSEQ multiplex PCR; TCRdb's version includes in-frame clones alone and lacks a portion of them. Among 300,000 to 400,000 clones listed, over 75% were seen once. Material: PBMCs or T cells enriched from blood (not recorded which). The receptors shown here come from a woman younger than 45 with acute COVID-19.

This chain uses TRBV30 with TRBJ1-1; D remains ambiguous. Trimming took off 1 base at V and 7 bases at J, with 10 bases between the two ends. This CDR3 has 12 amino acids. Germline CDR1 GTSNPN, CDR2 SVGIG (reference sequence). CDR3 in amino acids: CAWSGVILEAFF. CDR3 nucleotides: TGTGCCTGGAGTGGAGTGATCCTTGAAGCTTTCTTT.

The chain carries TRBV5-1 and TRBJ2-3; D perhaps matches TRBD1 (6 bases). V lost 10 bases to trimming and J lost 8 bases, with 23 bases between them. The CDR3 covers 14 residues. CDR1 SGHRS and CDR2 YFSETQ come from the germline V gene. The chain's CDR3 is CACRQELLIGTQYF. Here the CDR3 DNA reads TGCGCCTGTAGACAGGAACTCTTGATTGGTACGCAGTATTTT. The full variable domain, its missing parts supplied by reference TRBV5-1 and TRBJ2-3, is KAGVTQTPRYLIKTRGQQVTLSCSPISGHRSVSWYQQTPGQGLQFLFEYFSETQRNKGNFPGRFSGRQFSNSRSEMNVSTLELGDSALYLCACRQELLIGTQYFGPGTRLTVL.

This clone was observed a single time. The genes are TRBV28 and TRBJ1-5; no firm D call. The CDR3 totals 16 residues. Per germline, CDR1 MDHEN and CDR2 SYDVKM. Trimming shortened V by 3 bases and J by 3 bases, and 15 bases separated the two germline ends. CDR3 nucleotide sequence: TGTGCCAGCAGTTTTAGACAATTGGATGTCAATCAGCCCCAGCATTTT. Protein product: CASSFRQLDVNQPQHF. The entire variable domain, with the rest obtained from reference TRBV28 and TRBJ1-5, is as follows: DVKVTQSSRYLVKRTGEKVFLECVQDMDHENMFWYRQDPGLGLRLIYFSYDVKMKEKGDIPEGYSVSREKKERFSLILESASTNQTSMYLCASSFRQLDVNQPQHFGDGTRLSIL.

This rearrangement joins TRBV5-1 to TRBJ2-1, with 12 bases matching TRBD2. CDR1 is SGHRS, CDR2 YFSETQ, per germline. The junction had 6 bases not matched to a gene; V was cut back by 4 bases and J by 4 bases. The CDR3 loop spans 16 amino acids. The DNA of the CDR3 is TGCGCCAGCAGCCCGACTAGCGGGGGTCATTACAATGAGCAGTTCTTC. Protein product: CASSPTSGGHYNEQFF. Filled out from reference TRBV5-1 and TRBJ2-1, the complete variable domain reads KAGVTQTPRYLIKTRGQQVTLSCSPISGHRSVSWYQQTPGQGLQFLFEYFSETQRNKGNFPGRFSGRQFSNSRSEMNVSTLELGDSALYLCASSPTSGGHYNEQFFGPGTRLTVL.

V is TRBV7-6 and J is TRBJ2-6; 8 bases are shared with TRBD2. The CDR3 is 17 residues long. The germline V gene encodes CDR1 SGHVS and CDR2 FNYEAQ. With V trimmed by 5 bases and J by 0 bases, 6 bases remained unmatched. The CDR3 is CASSHGGASSGANVLTF. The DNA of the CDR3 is TGTGCCAGCAGCCACGGGGGGGCGAGCTCTGGGGCCAACGTCCTGACTTTC. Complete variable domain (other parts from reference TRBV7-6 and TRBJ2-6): GAGVSQSPRYKVTKRGQDVALRCDPISGHVSLYWYRQALGQGPEFLTYFNYEAQQDKSGLPNDRFSAERPEGSISTLTIQRTEQRDSAMYRCASSHGGASSGANVLTFGAGSRLTVL.

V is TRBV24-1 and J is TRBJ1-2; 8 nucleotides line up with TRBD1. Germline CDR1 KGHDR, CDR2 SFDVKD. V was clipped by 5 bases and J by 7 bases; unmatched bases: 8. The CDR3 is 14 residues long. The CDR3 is CATSASGGVSGYTF. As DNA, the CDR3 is TGTGCCACCAGTGCCTCAGGGGGCGTTAGTGGCTACACCTTC.

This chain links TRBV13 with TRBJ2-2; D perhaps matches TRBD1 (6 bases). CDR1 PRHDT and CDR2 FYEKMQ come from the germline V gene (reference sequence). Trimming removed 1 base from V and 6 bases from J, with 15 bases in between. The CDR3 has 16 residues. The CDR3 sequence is CASSLEVGAVAGELFF. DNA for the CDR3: TGTGCCAGCAGCTTAGAGGTGGGGGCGGTCGCCGGGGAGCTGTTTTTT.

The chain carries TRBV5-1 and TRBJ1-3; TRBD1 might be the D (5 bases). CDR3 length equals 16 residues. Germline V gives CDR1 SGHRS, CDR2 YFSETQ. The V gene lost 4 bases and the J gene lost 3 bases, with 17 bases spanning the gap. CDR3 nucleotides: TGCGCCAGCAGCCCGATCTGGGGGGGAGTTGGAAACACCATATATTTT. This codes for CASSPIWGGVGNTIYF.

The DNA of the CDR3 is TGCAGCGTCCTCCCGGGACTTCACACAGATACGCAGTATTTT. As protein: CSVLPGLHTDTQYF. The chain has TRBV29-1 and TRBJ2-3; possible D gene TRBD2, 6 bases. V dropped 6 bases and J dropped 2 bases, with 15 bases sitting between them. The CDR3 runs 14 residues. CDR1 and CDR2 (germline): SQVTM, ANQGSEA.

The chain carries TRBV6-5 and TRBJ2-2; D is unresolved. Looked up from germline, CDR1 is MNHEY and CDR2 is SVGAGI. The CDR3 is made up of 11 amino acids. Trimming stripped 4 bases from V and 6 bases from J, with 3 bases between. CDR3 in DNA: TGTGCCAGCAGTTCGGCCGGGGAGCTGTTTTTT. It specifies CASSSAGELFF.

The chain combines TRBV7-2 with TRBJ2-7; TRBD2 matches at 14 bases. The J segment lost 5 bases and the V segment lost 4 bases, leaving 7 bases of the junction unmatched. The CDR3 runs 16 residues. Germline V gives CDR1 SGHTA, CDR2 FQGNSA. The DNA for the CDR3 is TGTGCCAGCAGCTCAAGACTAGCGGGGGGGCTCGACGAGCAGTACTTC. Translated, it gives CASSSRLAGGLDEQYF.

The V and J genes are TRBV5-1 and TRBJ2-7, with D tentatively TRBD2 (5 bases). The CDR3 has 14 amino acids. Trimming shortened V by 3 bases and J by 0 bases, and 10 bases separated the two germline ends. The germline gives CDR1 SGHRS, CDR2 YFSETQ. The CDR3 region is CASSSPGSSYEQYF. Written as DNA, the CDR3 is TGCGCCAGCAGCTCCCCGGGGAGCTCCTACGAGCAGTACTTC.

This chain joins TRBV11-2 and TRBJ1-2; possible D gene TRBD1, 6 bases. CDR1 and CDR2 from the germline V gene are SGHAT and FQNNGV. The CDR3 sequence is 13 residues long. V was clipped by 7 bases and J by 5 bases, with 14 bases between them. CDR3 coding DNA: TGTGCCAGCACCCCGGGGGGGGCTTATGGCTACACCTTC. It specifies CASTPGGAYGYTF.

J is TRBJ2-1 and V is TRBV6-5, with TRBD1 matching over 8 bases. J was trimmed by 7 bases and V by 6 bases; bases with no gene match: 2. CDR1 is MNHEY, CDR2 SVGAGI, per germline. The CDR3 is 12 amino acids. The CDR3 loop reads CASSDRGNEQFF. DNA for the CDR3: TGTGCCAGCAGCGACAGGGGTAATGAGCAGTTCTTC.

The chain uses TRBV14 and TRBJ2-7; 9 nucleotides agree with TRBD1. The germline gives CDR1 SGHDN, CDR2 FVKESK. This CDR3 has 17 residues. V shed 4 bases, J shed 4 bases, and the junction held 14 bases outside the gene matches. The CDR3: CASSRGLGQGKRYEQYF. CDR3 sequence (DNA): TGTGCCAGCAGCCGGGGACTGGGACAGGGAAAAAGGTACGAGCAGTACTTC.

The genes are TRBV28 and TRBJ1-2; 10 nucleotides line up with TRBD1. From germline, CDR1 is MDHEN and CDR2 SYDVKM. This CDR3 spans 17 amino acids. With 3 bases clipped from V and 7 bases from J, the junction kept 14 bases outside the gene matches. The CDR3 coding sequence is TGTGCCAGCAGTTTTTGGTCGGGACAGGGGATAGTAGGTGGCTACACCTTC. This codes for CASSFWSGQGIVGGYTF.

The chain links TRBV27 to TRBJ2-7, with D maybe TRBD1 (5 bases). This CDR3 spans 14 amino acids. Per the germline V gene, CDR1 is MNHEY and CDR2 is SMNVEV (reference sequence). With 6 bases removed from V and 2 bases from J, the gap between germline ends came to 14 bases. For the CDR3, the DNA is TGTGCCAGCAGCCCGATTGACAGACCCTACGAGCAGTACTTC. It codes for CASSPIDRPYEQYF.

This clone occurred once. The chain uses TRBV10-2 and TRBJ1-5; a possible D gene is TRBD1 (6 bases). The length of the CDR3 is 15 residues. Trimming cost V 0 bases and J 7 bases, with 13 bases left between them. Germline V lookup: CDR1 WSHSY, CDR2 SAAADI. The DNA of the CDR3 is TGCGCCAGCAGTGAGTCGAGGGGGGGCGACCAGCCCCAGCATTTT. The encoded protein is CASSESRGGDQPQHF.

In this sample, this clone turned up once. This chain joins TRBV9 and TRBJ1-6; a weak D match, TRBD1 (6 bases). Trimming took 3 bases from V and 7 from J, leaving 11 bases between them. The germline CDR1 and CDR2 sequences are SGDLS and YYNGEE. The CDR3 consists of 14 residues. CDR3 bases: TGTGCCAGCAGCGCGGACAGCCGCAATTCACCCCTCCACTTT. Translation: CASSADSRNSPLHF. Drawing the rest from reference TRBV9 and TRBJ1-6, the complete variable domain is DSGVTQTPKHLITATGQRVTLRCSPRSGDLSVYWYQQSLDQGLQFLIQYYNGEERAKGNILERFSAQQFPDLHSELNLSSLELGDSALYFCASSADSRNSPLHFGNGTRLTVT.

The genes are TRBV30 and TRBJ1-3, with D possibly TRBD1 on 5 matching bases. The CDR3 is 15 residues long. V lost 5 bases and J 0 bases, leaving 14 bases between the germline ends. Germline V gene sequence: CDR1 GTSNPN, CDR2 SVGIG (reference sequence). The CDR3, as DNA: TGTGCCTGGTCCATCGGGGGGAGCTCTGGAAACACCATATATTTT. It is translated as CAWSIGGSSGNTIYF.

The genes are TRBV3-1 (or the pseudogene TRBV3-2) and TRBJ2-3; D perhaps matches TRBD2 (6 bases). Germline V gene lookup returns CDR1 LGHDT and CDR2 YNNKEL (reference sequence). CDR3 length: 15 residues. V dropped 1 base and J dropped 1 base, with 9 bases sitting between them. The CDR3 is CASSQGWGGTDTQYF. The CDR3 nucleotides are TGTGCCAGCAGCCAAGGGTGGGGGGGCACAGATACGCAGTATTTT.

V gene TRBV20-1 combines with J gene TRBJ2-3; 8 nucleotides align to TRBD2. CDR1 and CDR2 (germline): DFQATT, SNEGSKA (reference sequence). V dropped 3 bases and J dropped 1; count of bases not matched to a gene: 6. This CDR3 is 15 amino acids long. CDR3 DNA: TGCAGTGCTAGTAAGAGTAGCGGGGGCACAGATACGCAGTATTTT. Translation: CSASKSSGGTDTQYF.

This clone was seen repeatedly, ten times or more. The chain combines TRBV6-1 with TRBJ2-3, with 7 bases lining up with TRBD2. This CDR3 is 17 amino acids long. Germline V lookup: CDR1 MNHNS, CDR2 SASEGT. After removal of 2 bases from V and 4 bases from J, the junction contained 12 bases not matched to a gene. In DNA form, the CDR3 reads TGTGCCAGCAGTGAACAAGTAGCGGGCGTGGGGGCAGATACGCAGTATTTT. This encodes CASSEQVAGVGADTQYF.

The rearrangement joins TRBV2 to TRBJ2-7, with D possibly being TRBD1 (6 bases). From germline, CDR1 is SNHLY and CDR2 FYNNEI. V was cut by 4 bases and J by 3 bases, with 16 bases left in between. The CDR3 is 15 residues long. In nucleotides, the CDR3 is TGTGCCAGCAGTGCCCTCCCTACAGGGTTCTACGAGCAGTACTTC. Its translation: CASSALPTGFYEQYF.

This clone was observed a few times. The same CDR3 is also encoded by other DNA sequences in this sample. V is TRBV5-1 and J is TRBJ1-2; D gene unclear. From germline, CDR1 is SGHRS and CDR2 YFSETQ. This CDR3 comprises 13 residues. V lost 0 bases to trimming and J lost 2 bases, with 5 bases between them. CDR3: CASSLDRNYGYTF. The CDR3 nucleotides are TGCGCCAGCAGCTTGGACAGAAACTATGGCTACACCTTC.

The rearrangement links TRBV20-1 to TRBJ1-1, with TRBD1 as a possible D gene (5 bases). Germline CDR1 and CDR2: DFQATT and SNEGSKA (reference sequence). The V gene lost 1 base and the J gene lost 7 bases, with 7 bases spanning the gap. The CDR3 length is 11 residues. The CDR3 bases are TGCAGTGCTAGAGCTCAGGGTGAAGCTTTCTTT. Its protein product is CSARAQGEAFF.

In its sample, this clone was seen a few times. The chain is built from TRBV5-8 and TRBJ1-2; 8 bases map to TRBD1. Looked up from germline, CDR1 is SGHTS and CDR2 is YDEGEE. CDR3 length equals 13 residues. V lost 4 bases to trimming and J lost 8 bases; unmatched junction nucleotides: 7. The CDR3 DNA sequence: TGTGCCAGCAGCCACAAACGGACAGGGGGCTACACCTTC. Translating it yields CASSHKRTGGYTF.